The clone carrying this T cell receptor (beta chain) has more than one count but fewer than ten. What it binds is unknown. The CDR3 is made up of 14 amino acids. Germline assignment: CDR1 MNHNS and CDR2 SASEGT. V dropped 5 bases and J dropped 6; count of bases not matched to a gene: 4. These data come from a study of T-cell reconstitution after alpha-beta-depleted transplantation in children. Whole-study findings and limits: Roughly two months post-transplant, alpha-beta T cells reportedly originated from several hundred graft clones that had expanded. After transplant, high TCRbeta diversity at day 60 in some patients arose from surviving recipient T cells and thymic progenitors.

During its preparation, the TCRbeta library received unique molecular identifiers. TCRdb redid the calling of the PCR reads with MiXCR, one entry per CDR3 protein. Of approximately 1,000,000 distinct CDR3 sequences in the sample, roughly 29% were seen once. The chain has TRBV6-1 and TRBJ2-4; 10 bases are shared with TRBD2. The TCR was taken from a boy in the first two years of life who had a stem cell transplant for SCID, so the T cells may come from the graft donor. The sequenced sample was PBMCs, mostly from graft donor cells, obtained 360 days after TCRalphabeta/CD19-depleted stem cell transplant. The CDR3: CASSLSGGRNIQYF. The DNA for the CDR3 is TGTGCCAGCAGTCTTAGCGGGGGGAGAAACATTCAGTACTTC.